These 12 T cell receptor beta chains share one sample of origin, sequenced in a study of blood T cells in healthy people across ages. A second roughly 6 to 12 cycle PCR used barcoded and J-beta primers. MiXCR, applied by TCRdb to the 5' RACE reads, yields one record per CDR3 protein. The sample contains approximately 490,000 distinct CDR3 sequences, 24% of which appear only once. The sample was also reused in another study, on T cells of mothers and their children.

The sample comprised blood. The origin of the receptors is a boy younger than 18 in good health.

This rearrangement joins TRBV24-1 to TRBJ2-1; D unclear. CDR1 and CDR2 from the germline V gene are KGHDR and SFDVKD. V lost 6 bases and J 5 bases, leaving 19 bases between the germline ends. The CDR3 length is 16 residues. Written as DNA, the CDR3 is TGTGCCACCAGTCCAAAGCCCGGCCTTTCGGACAATGAGCAGTTCTTC. This codes for CATSPKPGLSDNEQFF.

The sample holds a few counts of this clonotype. The V gene is TRBV6-5, the J gene TRBJ1-2; weak D call: TRBD1 (6 bases). Trimming removed 5 bases at V and 5 bases at J, with 12 bases between. The CDR3 totals 13 residues. Germline CDR1 reads MNHEY; CDR2 reads SVGAGI. CDR3: CASSRTAYYGYTF. The CDR3 nucleotides are TGTGCCAGCAGTCGGACAGCTTATTATGGCTACACCTTC.

This clonotype was recorded a few times. This chain uses TRBV28 with TRBJ1-5, with TRBD1 as a possible D gene (6 bases). Germline CDR1 MDHEN, CDR2 SYDVKM. The CDR3 is 16 residues long. Trimming removed 7 bases from V and 7 bases from J, with 23 bases in between. CDR3 DNA: TGTGCCAGCACTCCATGGCGGCGGGGGGCGAAGCAGCCCCAGCATTTT. The encoded protein is CASTPWRRGAKQPQHF.

The J gene is TRBJ2-1, the V gene TRBV7-2, with 8 bases fitting TRBD2. Germline CDR1 and CDR2: SGHTA and FQGNSA. Trimming removed 0 bases from V and 8 bases from J; junction bases left unmatched: 3. This CDR3 spans 14 amino acids. CDR3 loop: CASSLAPGGYEQFF. CDR3 coding DNA: TGTGCCAGCAGCTTAGCCCCGGGGGGGTATGAGCAGTTCTTC.

This clonotype has a handful of counts. This sequence joins TRBV12-3 or TRBV12-4 and TRBJ2-5; either TRBD1 or TRBD2 may supply D (8 bases each). Trimming removed 5 bases from V and 5 bases from J, with 24 bases in between. The CDR3 loop spans 17 amino acids. CDR3 sequence: CASSRETGASGSETQYF. The DNA of the CDR3 is TGTGCCAGCAGTCGTGAGACAGGGGCTAGCGGGTCGGAGACCCAGTACTTC.

V and J are TRBV9 and TRBJ2-7, with D possibly TRBD1 on 7 matching bases. The CDR3 loop spans 16 amino acids. V lost 2 bases, J lost 3 bases, and 18 bases lay in between. Germline V lookup: CDR1 SGDLS, CDR2 YYNGEE. The CDR3 DNA reads as TGTGCCAGCAGCGTCTGTTGCGACAGGGAGGACTACGAGCAGTACTTC. The encoded protein is CASSVCCDREDYEQYF.

V usage is TRBV2 and J usage is TRBJ1-1; 7 bases line up with TRBD1. The CDR3 has 13 residues. Looked up from germline, CDR1 is SNHLY and CDR2 is FYNNEI. Trimming at V came to 8 bases and at J to 2 bases, leaving 5 bases not matched to a gene. The CDR3 nucleotides are TGTGCCAGCCTGAGACAGGGAAACACTGAAGCTTTCTTT. Amino acids: CASLRQGNTEAFF.

This clonotype was seen a few times. The chain recombines TRBV20-1 with TRBJ1-4; unclear D gene. The germline V gene encodes CDR1 DFQATT and CDR2 SNEGSKA (reference sequence). Trimming took off 1 base at V and 8 bases at J, with 11 bases between the two ends. The CDR3 runs to 13 residues. The chain's CDR3 is CSARGLLGEKLFF. The CDR3, as DNA: TGCAGTGCTAGAGGCCTCCTGGGGGAAAAACTGTTTTTT.

The CDR3 sequence is CASSQGLQYF. The CDR3 DNA sequence: TGCGCCAGCAGCCAAGGACTGCAGTACTTC. V gene TRBV4-3 combines with J gene TRBJ2-5; D gene ambiguous. The CDR3 consists of 10 residues. V lost 1 base, J lost 11 bases, and 5 bases lay in between. Germline CDR1 reads LGHNA; CDR2 reads YSLEER.

The J gene is TRBJ2-7, the V gene TRBV20-1; 7 nucleotides align to TRBD1. Germline CDR1 reads DFQATT; CDR2 reads SNEGSKA (reference sequence). The CDR3 has 13 residues. The V gene end was trimmed by 1 base and the J gene end by 3 bases; junction bases not matched to a gene: 3. CDR3 amino acids: CSARVTGDYEQYF. The CDR3 region has the DNA TGCAGTGCTAGAGTAACAGGGGACTACGAGCAGTACTTC.

The chain has TRBV20-1 and TRBJ2-6; D perhaps matches TRBD2 (6 bases). The CDR3 loop spans 18 amino acids. The germline CDR1 and CDR2 sequences are DFQATT and SNEGSKA (reference sequence). V was pared by 3 bases and J by 0 bases, with 18 bases between. The CDR3 region has the DNA TGCAGTGCTAGCCCTCTCTGGAGGGATGGCTCTGGGGCCAACGTCCTGACTTTC. Encoded protein: CSASPLWRDGSGANVLTF.

A few counts support this clonotype. The rearrangement links TRBV29-1 to TRBJ2-1, with a tentative D call TRBD1 (6 bases). This CDR3 has 13 residues. Germline CDR1 reads SQVTM; CDR2 reads ANQGSEA. V lost 7 bases, J lost 4 bases, and 14 bases lay in between. The CDR3 DNA reads as TGCAGCGCCGGACAGTCGAAATACAATGAGCAGTTCTTC. It is translated as CSAGQSKYNEQFF.